The T cell receptor (beta chain) under discussion was sequenced for a study of radiation and T cells in renal cell carcinoma. Time point described: blood 2 weeks post-SBRT. Treatment: 15 Gy SBRT to primary tumor, nephrectomy 4 weeks later. The CDR3 length is 15 residues. CDR1 and CDR2 (germline): MDHEN, SYDVKM. Trimming took off 5 bases at V and 3 bases at J, with 15 bases between the two ends. Assay used: immunoSEQ multiplex PCR; TCRdb lists only in-frame clones, some missing. The sample includes 100,000 to 150,000 clones, 85% to 90% of them seen just once. The specimen was blood, collected from a patient whose treatment included radiotherapy and nephrectomy. The chain joins TRBV28 to TRBJ2-3; D may be TRBD2 (6 bases). This sequence originates from a woman in her 70s with renal cell carcinoma. The CDR3 loop reads CASSNDGRSTDTQYF. The CDR3 DNA is TGTGCCAGCAGTAACGATGGGAGGTCGACAGATACGCAGTATTTT.